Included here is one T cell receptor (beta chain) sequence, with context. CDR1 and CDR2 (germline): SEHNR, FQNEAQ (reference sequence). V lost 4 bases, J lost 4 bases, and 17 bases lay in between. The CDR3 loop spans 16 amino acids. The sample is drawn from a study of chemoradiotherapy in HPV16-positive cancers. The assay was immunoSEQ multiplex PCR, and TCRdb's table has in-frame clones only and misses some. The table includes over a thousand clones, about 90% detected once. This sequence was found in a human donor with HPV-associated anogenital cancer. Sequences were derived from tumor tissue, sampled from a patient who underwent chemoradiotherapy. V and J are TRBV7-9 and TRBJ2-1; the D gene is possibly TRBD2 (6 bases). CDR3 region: CASSSGSGSGYNEQFF. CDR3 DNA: TGTGCCAGCAGCTCTGGTAGCGGATCCGGGTACAATGAGCAGTTCTTC.